The clone carrying this T cell receptor (beta chain) was seen repeatedly, ten times or more. Its antigen is undetermined. From roughly 390 ng of RNA, a library with molecular barcoded alpha/delta and beta/gamma adaptors was made. From the reads, TCRdb called clonotypes with MiXCR, one entry per CDR3 protein. The sample has about 35,000 distinct CDR3 sequences, around 15% seen once. This sample was taken from a study of read filtering for tumor transcriptome and immune sequencing. For the study at large: Mean patient age was approximately 71 years, range roughly 45 to 85; 17 male, around 15 female. Eight or nine patients were R-ISS I, some 16 were R-ISS II, more than five were R-ISS III.

Germline loops: CDR1 MGHRA, CDR2 YSYEKL. The V gene end was trimmed by 0 bases and the J gene end by 4 bases; junction bases not matched to a gene: 4. The CDR3 is made up of 15 amino acids. Study-wide results and caveats: Without single-read clonotypes, shared clonotype proportions correlated more between IR-seq and RNA-seq.

V is TRBV4-1 and J is TRBJ1-2; 8 nucleotides match TRBD1. The receptor was derived from a donor aged 40 or older with multiple myeloma. Specimen: a population of CD138-negative cells sorted from bone marrow. The CDR3 coding sequence is TGCGCCAGCAGCCAAGAAGCGGGACAGGTCTATGGCTACACCTTC. Translation: CASSQEAGQVYGYTF.